This TCR beta chain originates from a study of cytomegalovirus exposure and HLA in healthy donors. Study-level points and caveats: Trimming of TCR beta V- and J-genes showed a link, identified in a later analysis, to a missense DCLRE1C variant.

About this clone itself: No antigen is known for it.

The CDR3 totals 16 residues. Germline CDR1 SGHKS, CDR2 YYEKEE (reference sequence). Trimming took off 4 bases at V and 2 bases at J, with 15 bases between the two ends. The PCR had 60 Vbeta and 13 Jbeta primers. The assay was immunoSEQ multiplex PCR, and TCRdb's table has in-frame clones only and misses some. The table records some 94,000 clones, roughly 70% of them present only once. The specimen sequenced was PBMCs. V usage is TRBV5-5 and J usage is TRBJ2-2, with a possible D match to TRBD1 (6 bases). The receptor was isolated from a middle-aged man in good health and CMV-seronegative. CDR3 protein: CASSLRLQGNTGELFF. In DNA, the CDR3 is TGTGCCAGCAGCCTACGACTACAGGGAAACACCGGGGAGCTGTTTTTT.